This TCR beta chain derives from a study of cytomegalovirus exposure and HLA in healthy donors. General study results and limits: The study recorded 164 TCR beta chains that were cytomegalovirus-associated. CMV antigen specificity of a few CMV-associated chains was confirmed in vitro. Rare TCR sequences predominated, though certain public TCRs were found in many donors. One later analysis, an examination of the 120 validation repertoires, found that first-cohort TCR clusters tended to co-occur in them.

TCRdb's copy holds only in-frame clones and misses some; the assay was immunoSEQ multiplex PCR. The sample includes roughly 350,000 clones, roughly 85% seen only once; the top ten take about 0.8%. The V end lost 0 bases, the J end lost 4 bases, and 15 bases lay between the germline ends. The length of the CDR3 is 16 residues. Looked up from germline, CDR1 is LGHNA and CDR2 is YSLEER. Comments on this clone: Its target is not known.

The V call is TRBV4-3, the J call TRBJ1-2, with unresolved D. Sequencing was carried out using PBMCs. This TCR was sampled from a woman younger than 30 in good health and CMV-seronegative. The CDR3 DNA follows: TGCGCCAGCAGCCAAGATCTGGGCACATATAGCTATGGCTACACCTTC. This codes for CASSQDLGTYSYGYTF.